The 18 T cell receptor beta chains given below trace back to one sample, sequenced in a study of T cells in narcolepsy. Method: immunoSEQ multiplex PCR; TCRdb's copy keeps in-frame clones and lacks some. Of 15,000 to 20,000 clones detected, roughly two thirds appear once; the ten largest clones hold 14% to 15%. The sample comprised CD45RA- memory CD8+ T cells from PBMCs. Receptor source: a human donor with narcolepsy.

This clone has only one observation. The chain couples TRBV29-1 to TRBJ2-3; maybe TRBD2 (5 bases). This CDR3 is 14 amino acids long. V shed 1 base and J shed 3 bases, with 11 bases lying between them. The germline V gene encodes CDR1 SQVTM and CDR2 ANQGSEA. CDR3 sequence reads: CSVEAGVVTDTQYF. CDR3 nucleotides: TGCAGCGTTGAAGCCGGGGTGGTGACAGATACGCAGTATTTT.

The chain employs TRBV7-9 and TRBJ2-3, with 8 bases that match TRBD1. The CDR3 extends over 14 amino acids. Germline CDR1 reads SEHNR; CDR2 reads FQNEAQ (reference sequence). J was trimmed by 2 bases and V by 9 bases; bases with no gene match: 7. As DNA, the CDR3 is TGTGCCAGTGGGGACAGGTATGACACAGATACGCAGTATTTT. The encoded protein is CASGDRYDTDTQYF.

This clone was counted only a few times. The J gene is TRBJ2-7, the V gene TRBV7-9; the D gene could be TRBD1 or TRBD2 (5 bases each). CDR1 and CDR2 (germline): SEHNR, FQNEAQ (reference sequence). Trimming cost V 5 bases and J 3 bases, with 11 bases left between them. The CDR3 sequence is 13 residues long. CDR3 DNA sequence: TGTGCCAGCAGCAAGGGGACGGGCTACGAGCAGTACTTC. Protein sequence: CASSKGTGYEQYF. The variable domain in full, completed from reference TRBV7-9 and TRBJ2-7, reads DTGVSQNPRHKITKRGQNVTFRCDPISEHNRLYWYRQTLGQGPEFLTYFQNEAQLEKSRLLSDRFSAERPKGSFSTLEIQRTEQGDSAMYLCASSKGTGYEQYFGPGTRLTVT.

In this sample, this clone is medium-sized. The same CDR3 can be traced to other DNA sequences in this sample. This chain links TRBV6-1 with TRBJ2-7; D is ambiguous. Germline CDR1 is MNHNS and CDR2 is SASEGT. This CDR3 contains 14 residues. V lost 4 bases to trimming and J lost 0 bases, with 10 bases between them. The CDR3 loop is CASSGRGSSYEQYF. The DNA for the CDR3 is TGTGCCAGCAGTGGTCGAGGAAGCTCCTACGAGCAGTACTTC.

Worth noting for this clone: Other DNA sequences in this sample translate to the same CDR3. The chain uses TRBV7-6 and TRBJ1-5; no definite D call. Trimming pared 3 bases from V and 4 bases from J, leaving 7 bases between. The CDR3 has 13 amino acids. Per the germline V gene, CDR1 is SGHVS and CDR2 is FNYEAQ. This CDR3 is CASSLGENQPQHF. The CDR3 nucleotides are TGTGCCAGCAGCTTGGGAGAAAATCAGCCCCAGCATTTT.

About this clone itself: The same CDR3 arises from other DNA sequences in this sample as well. The CDR3 here is CASNPDRGTADTQYF. The CDR3 DNA is TGTGCCAGCAACCCGGACAGGGGGACCGCAGATACGCAGTATTTT. The gene calls are TRBV15 and TRBJ2-3; 10 bases fit TRBD1. The V gene end was trimmed by 10 bases and the J gene end by 4 bases; junction bases not matched to a gene: 11. The CDR3 has 15 amino acids. The germline V gene encodes CDR1 LNHNV and CDR2 YYDKDF (reference sequence).

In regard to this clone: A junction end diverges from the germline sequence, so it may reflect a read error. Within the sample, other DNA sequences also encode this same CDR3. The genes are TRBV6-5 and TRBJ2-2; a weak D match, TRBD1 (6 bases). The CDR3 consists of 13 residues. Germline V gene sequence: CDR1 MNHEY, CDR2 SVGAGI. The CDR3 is CASTLTGTGELFF. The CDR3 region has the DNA TGCGCCAGCACCCTGACCGGGACAGGGGAGCTGTTTTTT.

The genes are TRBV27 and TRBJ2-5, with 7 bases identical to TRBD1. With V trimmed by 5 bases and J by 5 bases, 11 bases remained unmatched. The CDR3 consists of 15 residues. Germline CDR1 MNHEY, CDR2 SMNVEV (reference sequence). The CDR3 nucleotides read TGTGCCAGCAGTCAGGGGGTGAATTCTGGGGAGACCCAGTACTTC. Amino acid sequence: CASSQGVNSGETQYF.

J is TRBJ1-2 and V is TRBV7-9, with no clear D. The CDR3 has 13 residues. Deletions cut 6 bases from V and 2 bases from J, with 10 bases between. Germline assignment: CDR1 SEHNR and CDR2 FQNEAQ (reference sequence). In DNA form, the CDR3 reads TGTGCCAGCAGTCCTAGGGAGAACTATGGCTACACCTTC. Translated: CASSPRENYGYTF.

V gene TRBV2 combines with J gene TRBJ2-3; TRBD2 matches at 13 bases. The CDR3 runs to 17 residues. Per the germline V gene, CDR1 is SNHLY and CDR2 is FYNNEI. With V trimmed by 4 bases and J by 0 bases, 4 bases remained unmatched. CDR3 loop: CASSGLAGGPSTDTQYF. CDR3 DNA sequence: TGTGCCAGCAGTGGACTAGCGGGGGGCCCGAGCACAGATACGCAGTATTTT.

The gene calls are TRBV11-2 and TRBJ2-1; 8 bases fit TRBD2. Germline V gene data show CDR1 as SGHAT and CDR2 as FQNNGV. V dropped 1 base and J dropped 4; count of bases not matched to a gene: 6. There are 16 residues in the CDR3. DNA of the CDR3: TGTGCCAGCAGCTTAGGGGCTAGCGGGTTATACAATGAGCAGTTCTTC. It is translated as CASSLGASGLYNEQFF.

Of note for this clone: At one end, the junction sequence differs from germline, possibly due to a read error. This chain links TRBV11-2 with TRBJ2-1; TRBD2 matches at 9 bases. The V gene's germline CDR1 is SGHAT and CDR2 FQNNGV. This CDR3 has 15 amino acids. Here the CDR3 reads CANSLEAGGYNEQFF. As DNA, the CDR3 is TGTGCCAACAGCTTAGAGGCGGGAGGGTACAATGAGCAGTTCTTC.

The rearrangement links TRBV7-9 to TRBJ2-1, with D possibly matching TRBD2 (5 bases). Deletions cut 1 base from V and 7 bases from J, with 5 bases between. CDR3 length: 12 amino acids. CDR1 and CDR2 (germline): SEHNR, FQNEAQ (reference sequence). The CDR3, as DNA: TGTGCCAGCAGCTTAGGGACTAATGAGCAGTTCTTC. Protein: CASSLGTNEQFF.

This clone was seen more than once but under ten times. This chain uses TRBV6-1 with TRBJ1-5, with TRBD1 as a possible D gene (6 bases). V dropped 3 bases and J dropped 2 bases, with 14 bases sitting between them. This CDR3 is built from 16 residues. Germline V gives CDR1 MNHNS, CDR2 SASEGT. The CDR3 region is CASSELGSGGNQPQHF. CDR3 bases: TGTGCCAGCAGTGAGTTAGGTTCAGGGGGCAATCAGCCCCAGCATTTT.

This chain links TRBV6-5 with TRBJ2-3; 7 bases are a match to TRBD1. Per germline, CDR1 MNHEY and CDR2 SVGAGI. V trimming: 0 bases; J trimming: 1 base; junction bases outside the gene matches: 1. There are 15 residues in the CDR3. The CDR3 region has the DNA TGTGCCAGCAGTTACTCGCAGGGGGGCACAGATACGCAGTATTTT. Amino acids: CASSYSQGGTDTQYF.

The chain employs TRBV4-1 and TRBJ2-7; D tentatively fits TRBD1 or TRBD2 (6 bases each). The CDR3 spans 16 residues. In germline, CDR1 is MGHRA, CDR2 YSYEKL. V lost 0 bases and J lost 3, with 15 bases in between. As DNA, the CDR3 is TGCGCCAGCAGCCAAGATTCCTCACAGGGAGGCTACGAGCAGTACTTC. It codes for CASSQDSSQGGYEQYF.

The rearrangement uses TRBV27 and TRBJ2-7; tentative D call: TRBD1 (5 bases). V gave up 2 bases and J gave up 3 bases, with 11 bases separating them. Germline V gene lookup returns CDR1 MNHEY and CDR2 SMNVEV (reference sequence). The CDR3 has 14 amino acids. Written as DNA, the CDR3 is TGTGCCAGCAGTTTACAAGGGGCCAGCTACGAGCAGTACTTC. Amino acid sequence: CASSLQGASYEQYF.

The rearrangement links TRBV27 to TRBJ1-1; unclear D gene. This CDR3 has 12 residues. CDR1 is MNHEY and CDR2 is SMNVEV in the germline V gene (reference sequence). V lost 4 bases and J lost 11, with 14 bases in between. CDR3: CASSSTRQVAFF. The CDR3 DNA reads TGTGCCAGCAGTTCGACCCGGCAGGTGGCTTTCTTT.